The rows below give T cell receptor beta chains drawn from one sample of a study of vaccination and CD4 T cells after COVID-19. Each CDR3 protein gets one entry after TCRdb re-called the PCR reads with MiXCR. Of roughly 14,000 distinct CDR3 sequences listed, around a third are singletons. These TCRs' antigens remain unknown. The specimen comprised CD4+ T cells from blood, cultured in vitro, sampled after SARS-CoV-2 vaccination. Receptors originate from a human donor who had recovered from COVID-19. The CDR3 runs from the conserved cysteine through the conserved F or W. The order of the fields is CDR3 protein, CDR3 DNA, clone size, J gene, D gene, V gene. A D gene is named only where the DNA matches it firmly. The size field is filled for only some rows; it gives once, few, many or a size class.

CDR3: CSARVDGANYGYTF
DNA: TGCAGTGCTAGAGTTGACGGAGCTAACTATGGCTACACCTTC
size: few
J: TRBJ1-2
D: -
V: TRBV20-1

CDR3: CASSPGDGTDNQPQHF
DNA: TGTGCCAGCAGCCCCGGGGACGGGACGGATAATCAGCCCCAGCATTTT
size: few
J: TRBJ1-5
D: -
V: TRBV5-8

CDR3: CASSMRQLYNEQFF
DNA: TGTGCCAGCAGTATGAGGCAGTTATACAATGAGCAGTTCTTC
size: -
J: TRBJ2-1
D: -
V: TRBV6-1

CDR3: CASSLASQRVGPQHF
DNA: TGTGCCAGCAGCTTAGCAAGTCAAAGGGTTGGGCCCCAGCATTTT
size: -
J: TRBJ1-5
D: -
V: TRBV7-2

CDR3: CSARSGSAYEQYF
DNA: TGCAGTGCCAGAAGCGGGAGTGCCTACGAGCAGTACTTC
size: -
J: TRBJ2-7
D: TRBD2
V: TRBV20-1

CDR3: CASSGTHGETQYF
DNA: TGTGCCAGTAGTGGGACCCATGGAGAGACCCAGTACTTC
size: -
J: TRBJ2-5
D: -
V: TRBV19

CDR3: CSVALDGNYGYTF
DNA: TGCAGCGTTGCGTTGGACGGTAACTATGGCTACACCTTC
size: -
J: TRBJ1-2
D: -
V: TRBV29-1

CDR3: CASSLAAGKNTEAFF
DNA: TGTGCCAGCAGCTTAGCGGCAGGGAAGAACACTGAAGCTTTCTTT
size: few
J: TRBJ1-1
D: -
V: TRBV7-9

CDR3: CASSLFGQGGNTEAFF
DNA: TGTGCCAGCAGCTTGTTCGGACAGGGGGGGAACACTGAAGCTTTCTTT
size: medium-sized
J: TRBJ1-1
D: TRBD1
V: TRBV5-6

CDR3: CASSLLTGANTEAFF
DNA: TGTGCCAGCAGTTTACTGACAGGAGCGAACACTGAAGCTTTCTTT
size: -
J: TRBJ1-1
D: -
V: TRBV28

CDR3: CASSWNRQRGPDTQYF
DNA: TGTGCCAGCAGTTGGAATAGACAGCGCGGGCCAGATACGCAGTATTTT
size: -
J: TRBJ2-3
D: -
V: TRBV6-2/TRBV6-3

CDR3: CSVLAGVFDTQYF
DNA: TGCAGCGTCTTAGCGGGAGTCTTCGATACGCAGTATTTT
size: -
J: TRBJ2-3
D: TRBD2
V: TRBV29-1

CDR3: CASSTRGGRNTEAFF
DNA: TGTGCCAGCAGCACCCGGGGAGGGAGGAACACTGAAGCTTTCTTT
size: -
J: TRBJ1-1
D: -
V: TRBV7-2

CDR3: CASILRPTDTYGYTF
DNA: TGTGCCAGCATCTTACGACCGACAGATACCTATGGCTACACCTTC
size: few
J: TRBJ1-2
D: -
V: TRBV6-2/TRBV6-3

CDR3: CSARDRTGLWGTEAFF
DNA: TGCAGTGCTAGAGATCGGACAGGGTTATGGGGCACTGAAGCTTTCTTT
size: -
J: TRBJ1-1
D: TRBD1
V: TRBV20-1

CDR3: CASSPTGFGYYGYTF
DNA: TGTGCCAGCAGCCCCACAGGGTTCGGGTACTATGGCTACACCTTC
size: -
J: TRBJ1-2
D: -
V: TRBV28

CDR3: CSALGSGPSPLHF
DNA: TGCAGTGCCTTAGGCTCTGGACCGTCACCCCTCCACTTT
size: -
J: TRBJ1-6
D: -
V: TRBV20-1

CDR3: CASSELAGDPDTQYF
DNA: TGCGCCAGCAGCGAGCTAGCGGGAGACCCAGATACGCAGTATTTT
size: few
J: TRBJ2-3
D: TRBD2
V: TRBV4-3

CDR3: CASRYRGGEQYF
DNA: TGTGCCAGCCGCTACAGGGGCGGCGAGCAGTACTTC
size: -
J: TRBJ2-7
D: TRBD1
V: TRBV6-1

CDR3: CASSQDGRTGGGNQPQHF
DNA: TGTGCCAGCAGCCAAGATGGTCGGACTGGAGGTGGCAATCAGCCCCAGCATTTT
size: -
J: TRBJ1-5
D: -
V: TRBV14

CDR3: CASSLIPGQGRNEQFF
DNA: TGTGCCAGCAGCTTAATCCCCGGACAGGGGCGGAATGAGCAGTTCTTC
size: -
J: TRBJ2-1
D: TRBD1
V: TRBV7-3

CDR3: CASSSSGTGIGGYTF
DNA: TGTGCCAGCAGCAGCAGCGGGACAGGTATAGGTGGCTACACCTTC
size: few
J: TRBJ1-2
D: TRBD1
V: TRBV5-6

CDR3: CASSPWVGSGEQYF
DNA: TGTGCCAGCAGCCCGTGGGTCGGGAGCGGCGAGCAGTACTTC
size: -
J: TRBJ2-7
D: -
V: TRBV12-3/TRBV12-4

CDR3: CASSQRPSGDPYTDTQYF
DNA: TGCGCCAGCAGCCAAAGGCCTAGCGGAGACCCTTACACAGATACGCAGTATTTT
size: few
J: TRBJ2-3
D: TRBD2
V: TRBV4-3

CDR3: CASNPYAVLETQYF
DNA: TGTGCCAGCAACCCATACGCGGTCTTAGAGACCCAGTACTTC
size: -
J: TRBJ2-5
D: -
V: TRBV6-2/TRBV6-3

CDR3: CASSQAPGTSGRAYTDTQYF
DNA: TGTGCCAGCAGCCAAGCGCCTGGGACTAGCGGGAGGGCGTACACAGATACGCAGTATTTT
size: few
J: TRBJ2-3
D: TRBD2
V: TRBV4-2

CDR3: CASSLAPGGFPEAFF
DNA: TGTGCCAGCAGCTTAGCCCCGGGGGGTTTTCCTGAAGCTTTCTTT
size: few
J: TRBJ1-1
D: -
V: TRBV7-8

CDR3: CASSLSRNQPQHF
DNA: TGTGCCAGCAGCTTAAGCAGAAATCAGCCCCAGCATTTT
size: -
J: TRBJ1-5
D: -
V: TRBV7-9

CDR3: CASSQDWAGQGASTAYEQYF
DNA: TGCGCCAGCAGCCAAGATTGGGCGGGACAGGGGGCTAGTACCGCCTACGAGCAGTACTTC
size: few
J: TRBJ2-7
D: TRBD1
V: TRBV4-3

CDR3: CASSQGRRNEKLFF
DNA: TGCGCCAGCAGCCAAGGACGGAGGAATGAAAAACTGTTTTTT
size: -
J: TRBJ1-4
D: -
V: TRBV4-3

CDR3: CASSPLAQGTDTQYF
DNA: TGTGCCAGCTCACCTTTGGCACAGGGCACAGATACGCAGTATTTT
size: -
J: TRBJ2-3
D: -
V: TRBV18

CDR3: CASTVVGTGKQSTEAFF
DNA: TGTGCCAGTACCGTGGTGGGGACAGGGAAACAATCAACTGAAGCTTTCTTT
size: few
J: TRBJ1-1
D: TRBD1
V: TRBV19

CDR3: CASSHRQGGNEKLFF
DNA: TGTGCCAGCAGTCATCGACAGGGAGGTAATGAAAAACTGTTTTTT
size: -
J: TRBJ1-4
D: TRBD1
V: TRBV12-3/TRBV12-4

CDR3: CASSLAAGTRGTGELFF
DNA: TGTGCCAGCAGCTTAGCAGCAGGGACCCGGGGCACCGGGGAGCTGTTTTTT
size: few
J: TRBJ2-2
D: -
V: TRBV7-2

CDR3: CASRSQGPYYEQYF
DNA: TGTGCCAGCAGGTCGCAGGGGCCATACTACGAGCAGTACTTC
size: -
J: TRBJ2-7
D: -
V: TRBV6-1

CDR3: CSGGSGGSIYGYTF
DNA: TGCAGCGGTGGCTCAGGGGGGAGCATCTATGGCTACACCTTC
size: -
J: TRBJ1-2
D: TRBD1
V: TRBV29-1

CDR3: CASSGGTSVNNEQFF
DNA: TGTGCCAGCAGCGGCGGGACTAGCGTAAACAATGAGCAGTTCTTC
size: -
J: TRBJ2-1
D: TRBD2
V: TRBV11-1

CDR3: CASSFGTGVGYSNQPQHF
DNA: TGTGCCAGTAGTTTCGGGACAGGGGTTGGGTATAGCAATCAGCCCCAGCATTTT
size: few
J: TRBJ1-5
D: TRBD1
V: TRBV19

CDR3: CASSLVAGGPSTDTQYF
DNA: TGTGCCAGCAGCCTAGTAGCGGGAGGGCCCAGCACAGATACGCAGTATTTT
size: -
J: TRBJ2-3
D: TRBD2
V: TRBV7-2

CDR3: CASRNSGSAQETQYF
DNA: TGTGCCAGCAGAAATAGCGGGAGCGCCCAAGAGACCCAGTACTTC
size: -
J: TRBJ2-5
D: TRBD2
V: TRBV6-2/TRBV6-3

CDR3: CASSPMGKVNQPQHF
DNA: TGTGCCAGCAGCCCGATGGGGAAGGTCAATCAGCCCCAGCATTTT
size: -
J: TRBJ1-5
D: -
V: TRBV7-2

CDR3: CASSSDRAGTDTQYF
DNA: TGTGCCAGCAGCTCAGACAGGGCCGGCACAGATACGCAGTATTTT
size: -
J: TRBJ2-3
D: TRBD1
V: TRBV7-3

CDR3: CASSSGLAGGGEQYF
DNA: TGTGCCAGCAGCTCCGGACTAGCGGGAGGTGGTGAGCAGTACTTC
size: large
J: TRBJ2-7
D: TRBD2
V: TRBV7-3

CDR3: CASRNNYGYTF
DNA: TGTGCCAGCAGAAACAACTATGGCTACACCTTC
size: -
J: TRBJ1-2
D: -
V: TRBV28

CDR3: CASSLKLAGVPDTQYF
DNA: TGTGCCAGCAGCTTAAAACTAGCGGGAGTGCCAGATACGCAGTATTTT
size: few
J: TRBJ2-3
D: TRBD2
V: TRBV7-3

CDR3: CATRDRLRGSEAFF
DNA: TGTGCCACCAGAGACAGGCTTCGGGGGTCTGAAGCTTTCTTT
size: few
J: TRBJ1-1
D: -
V: TRBV24-1

CDR3: CASSLRVAGQDTQYF
DNA: TGTGCCAGCAGCTTGCGAGTAGCGGGACAGGATACGCAGTATTTT
size: -
J: TRBJ2-3
D: -
V: TRBV5-4

CDR3: CASKNSGGEGRKLFF
DNA: TGTGCCAGTAAGAACTCAGGGGGCGAAGGAAGAAAACTGTTTTTT
size: -
J: TRBJ1-4
D: TRBD1
V: TRBV19

CDR3: CASHQGDSATQYF
DNA: TGTGCCAGCCACCAAGGGGACAGCGCTACGCAGTATTTT
size: -
J: TRBJ2-3
D: TRBD1
V: TRBV7-2

CDR3: CASRQDRLSSYEQYF
DNA: TGTGCCAGCAGACAGGACAGGCTCAGTTCCTACGAGCAGTACTTC
size: -
J: TRBJ2-7
D: TRBD1
V: TRBV6-1

CDR3: CASSYGGLSNSPLHF
DNA: TGTGCCAGCAGTTACGGGGGTCTGTCCAATTCACCCCTCCACTTT
size: few
J: TRBJ1-6
D: -
V: TRBV6-5

CDR3: CASSPSMADTQYF
DNA: TGTGCCAGCAGCCCCAGTATGGCAGATACGCAGTATTTT
size: -
J: TRBJ2-3
D: -
V: TRBV7-2

CDR3: CASSSVGLAGVRWYEQYF
DNA: TGTGCCAGCAGCTCCGTCGGACTAGCGGGAGTCCGATGGTACGAGCAGTACTTC
size: -
J: TRBJ2-7
D: TRBD2
V: TRBV11-2